Listed here is a single T cell receptor beta chain. There are many counts of this clonotype. Its antigen specificity is not known. No much larger clone exists at a distance of one base, and base qualities are not known. The data were obtained in a study of human T cells and chemical hapten exposure (dated by TCRdb to the early 2020s). With respect to the entire study: For sensitization, 2% DPC in acetone was applied to a roughly 2 cm by roughly 2 cm area of upper inner arm skin. Throughout the approximately 25-week study period, patients were also given weekly therapeutic DPC doses on the scalp. Patch testing was performed on the upper back with Finn chambers containing 0.01% DPC, and the patch tests were scored after 6 days according to International Contact Dermatitis Research Group standards. Most of the patients in the cohort were female, and the cohort covered alopecia areata with under or over 50% scalp involvement, alopecia totalis and alopecia universalis. Libraries were combined into a pool for sequencing, and differences in TCR yield between samples came mainly from small differences in library volumes within the pool. Peripheral blood TCR repertoire changes were tracked in vivo in alopecia patients during primary and secondary sensitization to the hapten diphenylcyclopropenone (DPC). Patient blood was sampled pre-sensitization (week 0) and at 2, 6 and about 24 weeks after DPC sensitization. For TCR sequencing, blood came from 25 to 35 alopecia patients at anywhere from one to four time points (pre-sensitization, 2, 6 and 24 weeks). Study-wide findings and limitations: After repeated subsampling, the strength of the expansion versus patch-test correlation and the threshold at which it became significant changed. No change with DPC sensitization was found in the number of TCRs above 1 in 1000 frequency, and no evidence of global repertoire structure alterations was found. Patch test score correlated positively with the number of PT1 expanded TCRs, reaching significance at thresholds 8, 16 and 32 but not at 4. Expanded TCRs formed significantly more large CDR3 similarity clusters than pre-sensitization or healthy control sets, consistent with antigen-driven responses. All patients had alopecia, a presumed autoimmune disease, so their immune response might differ from that of healthy individuals.

In light of the paper, this sample's time point label describes: patch test 2, 6 weeks after DPC sensitization. The treatment or condition label on this specimen signifies: therapeutic diphenylcyclopropenone sensitization with weekly scalp DPC. At every patch-test visit, the blood draw took place before the patch test was put on. Patients were eligible if aged 18 to 70, diagnosed with alopecia and judged suitable for DPC therapy, and pregnant patients were excluded. Total RNA was extracted from unfractionated whole blood that had been collected in Tempus Blood RNA tubes. Its CDR3 holds 13 amino acids, cysteine through phenylalanine. Just CDR3 DNA is preserved here, 39 bases in frame from base 1. Cut back by 5 bases and 2 bases, the V and J ends lie 9 bases apart. The method was RACE. The sequencer listed for this sample is NextSeq 500. During library preparation, unique molecular identifiers were attached to individual cDNA molecules so that TCRs could be counted quantitatively and reproducibly. Both TCR alpha and TCR beta chains were sequenced from each blood RNA sample. The paper's data handling went like this. The median number of TCRs per sample was around 96,000, ranging from about 20,000 to 750,000. V, J and CDR3 annotation of the TCR reads was carried out using the Decombinator software suite. For the PS versus PT1 abundance plots, all samples were subsampled to the same number of TCRs (28,000). Expanded TCRs were defined as absent before sensitization and observed at least eight times at the 2-week time point. TCRdb reprocessing: public reads trimmed at Q25 with fastp, clones called with MiXCR, in-frame beta chains kept. Identical CDR3 proteins give one entry, which carries the most common genes and DNA. The V and J calls reflect TCRdb's pipeline rather than the authors' work. The sample table shows about 380,000 distinct CDR3 sequences, and just under 6.5% are seen once. Over 5.5% of the sample is in the top ten clones.

The chain employs TRBV12-3 or TRBV12-4 and TRBJ1-2; the D gene is possibly TRBD1, with 6 bases matching. This TCR came from a woman aged 18-29 years with alopecia areata. Some clones in this sample may be carry-over from other donors' samples. The sample in question was whole blood, obtained in connection with sensitization to the hapten diphenylcyclopropenone (DPC). The CDR3 protein: CASSHTGNYGYTF. The nucleotide sequence is given as TGTGCCAGCAGTCATACAGGGAACTATGGCTACACCTTC.